This T cell receptor (beta chain) stems from a study of vaccination effects on CD4 cells after COVID-19. Study-wide results and limits: Only 1 of 255 vaccine-induced clones from healthy vaccinees cross-reacted with common cold coronaviruses. Both infection-induced and vaccine-induced clones contracted markedly at late post-vaccination timepoints.

V lost 5 bases to trimming and J lost 4 bases, with 13 bases between them. The CDR3 is 14 amino acids. Germline V gene lookup returns CDR1 SGDLS and CDR2 YYNGEE. This clone was recorded once. Its antigen remains unknown. The data were produced by immunoSEQ multiplex PCR, yet TCRdb's version contains in-frame clones alone and is incomplete. Seen here are more than 25,000 clones, roughly 63% observed once, and the top ten hold around 28%. Antigen-specific CD4+ T cells were first expanded with viral peptide pools by the ViraFEST assay and only then sequenced. The culture ran for roughly ten days before CD4+ T cells were isolated. About 2.2 million PBMC per well were cultured with approximately 10 IU/ml IL-2 and approximately 10 ug/ml peptides. Each culture had half its medium swapped for IL-2 medium on days 3 and 7.

V is TRBV9 and J is TRBJ2-1, with D perhaps TRBD1 (6 bases). Sequenced here: CD4+ T cells from PBMCs cultured with HCoV-229E spike peptides, sampled before COVID-19 vaccination. The source of this sequence is a human donor who received a COVID-19 vaccine. The CDR3 coding sequence is TGTGCCAGCAGTCGGACAGAGACTTACAATGAGCAGTTCTTC. This codes for CASSRTETYNEQFF.